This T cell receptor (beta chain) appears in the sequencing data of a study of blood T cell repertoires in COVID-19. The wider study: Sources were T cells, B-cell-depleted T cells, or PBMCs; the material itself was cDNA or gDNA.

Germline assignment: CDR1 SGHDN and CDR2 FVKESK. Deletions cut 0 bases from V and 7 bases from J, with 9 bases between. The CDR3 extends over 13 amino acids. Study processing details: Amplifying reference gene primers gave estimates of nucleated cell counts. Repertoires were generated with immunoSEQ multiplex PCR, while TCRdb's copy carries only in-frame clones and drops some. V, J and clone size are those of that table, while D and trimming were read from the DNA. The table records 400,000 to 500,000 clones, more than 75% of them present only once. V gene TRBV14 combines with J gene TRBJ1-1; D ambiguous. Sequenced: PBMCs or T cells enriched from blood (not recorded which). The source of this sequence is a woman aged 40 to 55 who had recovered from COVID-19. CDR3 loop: CASSQEPRGEAFF. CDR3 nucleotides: TGTGCCAGCAGCCAAGAGCCCCGGGGTGAAGCTTTCTTT.